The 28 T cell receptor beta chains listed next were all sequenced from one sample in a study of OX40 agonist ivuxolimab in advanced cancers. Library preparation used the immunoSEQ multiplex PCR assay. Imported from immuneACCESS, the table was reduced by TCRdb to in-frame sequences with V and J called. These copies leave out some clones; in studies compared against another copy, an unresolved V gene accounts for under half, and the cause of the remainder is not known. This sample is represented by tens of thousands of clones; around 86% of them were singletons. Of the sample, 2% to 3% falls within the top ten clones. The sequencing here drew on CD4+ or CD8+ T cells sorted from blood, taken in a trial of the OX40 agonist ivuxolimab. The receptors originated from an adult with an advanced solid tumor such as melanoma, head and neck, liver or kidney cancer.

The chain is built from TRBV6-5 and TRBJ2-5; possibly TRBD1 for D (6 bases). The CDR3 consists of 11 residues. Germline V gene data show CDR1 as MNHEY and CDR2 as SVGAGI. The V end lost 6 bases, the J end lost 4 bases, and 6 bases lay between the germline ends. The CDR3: CASRGAETQYF. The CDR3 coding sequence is TGTGCCAGCAGGGGGGCAGAGACCCAGTACTTC.

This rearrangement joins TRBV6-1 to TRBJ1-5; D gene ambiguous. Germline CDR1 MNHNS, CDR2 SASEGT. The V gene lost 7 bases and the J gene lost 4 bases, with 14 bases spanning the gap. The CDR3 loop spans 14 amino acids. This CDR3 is CASTPRGGNQPQHF. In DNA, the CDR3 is TGTGCCAGCACCCCCCGGGGAGGGAATCAGCCCCAGCATTTT.

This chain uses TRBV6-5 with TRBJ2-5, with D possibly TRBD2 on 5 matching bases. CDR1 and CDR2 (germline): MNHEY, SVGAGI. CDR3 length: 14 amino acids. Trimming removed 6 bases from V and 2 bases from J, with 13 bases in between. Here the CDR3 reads CASSPRTGQETQYF. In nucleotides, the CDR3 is TGTGCCAGCAGCCCCAGGACTGGGCAAGAGACCCAGTACTTC.

The CDR3 sequence is CASSQNFNYNEQFF. The CDR3 DNA is TGTGCCAGCAGCCAGAACTTTAATTACAATGAGCAGTTCTTC. The chain carries TRBV7-2 and TRBJ2-1; D is unclear. Germline CDR1 SGHTA, CDR2 FQGNSA. The CDR3 loop spans 14 amino acids. V dropped 5 bases and J dropped 4 bases, with 12 bases sitting between them.

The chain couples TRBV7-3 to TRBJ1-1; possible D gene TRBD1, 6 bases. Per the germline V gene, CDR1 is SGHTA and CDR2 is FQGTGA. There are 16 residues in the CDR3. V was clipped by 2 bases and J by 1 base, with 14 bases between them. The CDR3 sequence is CASSLWGGGENTEAFF. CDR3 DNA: TGTGCCAGCAGCTTATGGGGAGGGGGAGAGAACACTGAAGCTTTCTTT. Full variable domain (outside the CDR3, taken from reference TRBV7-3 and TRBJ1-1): GAGVSQTPSNKVTEKGKYVELRCDPISGHTALYWYRQSLGQGPEFLIYFQGTGAADDSGLPNDRFFAVRPEGSVSTLKIQRTERGDSAVYLCASSLWGGGENTEAFFGQGTRLTVV.

The CDR3 here is CASSAGLLMGYYEQYF. CDR3 sequence (DNA): TGCGCCAGCAGCGCGGGTCTCCTGATGGGGTACTACGAGCAGTACTTC. The V and J genes are TRBV4-3 and TRBJ2-7; possibly TRBD2 for D (5 bases). CDR3 length equals 16 residues. Germline CDR1 and CDR2: LGHNA and YSLEER. V lost 5 bases and J lost 3, with 20 bases in between.

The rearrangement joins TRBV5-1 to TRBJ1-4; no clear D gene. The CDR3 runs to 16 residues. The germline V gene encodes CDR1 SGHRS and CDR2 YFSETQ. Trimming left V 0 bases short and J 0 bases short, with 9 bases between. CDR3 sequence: CASSLVAQSTNEKLFF. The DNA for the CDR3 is TGCGCCAGCAGCTTGGTGGCCCAGTCAACTAATGAAAAACTGTTTTTT.

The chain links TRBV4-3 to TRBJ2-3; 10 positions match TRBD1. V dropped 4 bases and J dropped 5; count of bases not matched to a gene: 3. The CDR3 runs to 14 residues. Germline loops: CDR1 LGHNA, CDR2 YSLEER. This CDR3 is CASSLGQGGDTQYF. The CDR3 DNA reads TGCGCCAGCAGCCTCGGACAGGGGGGAGATACGCAGTATTTT.

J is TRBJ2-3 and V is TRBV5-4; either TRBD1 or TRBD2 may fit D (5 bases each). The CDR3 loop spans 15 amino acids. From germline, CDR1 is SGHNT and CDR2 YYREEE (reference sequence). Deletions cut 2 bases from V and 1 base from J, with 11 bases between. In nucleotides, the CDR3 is TGTGCCAGCAGCTTTCGAGGGGACGGCACAGATACGCAGTATTTT. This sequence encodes CASSFRGDGTDTQYF.

The CDR3 spells CASSWLDEQYF. The CDR3 DNA reads TGTGCCAGCAGTTGGCTAGACGAGCAGTACTTC. The V call is TRBV28, the J call TRBJ2-7, with D hard to call. V lost 4 bases and J lost 5, with 6 bases in between. In germline, CDR1 is MDHEN, CDR2 SYDVKM. The CDR3 sequence is 11 residues long.

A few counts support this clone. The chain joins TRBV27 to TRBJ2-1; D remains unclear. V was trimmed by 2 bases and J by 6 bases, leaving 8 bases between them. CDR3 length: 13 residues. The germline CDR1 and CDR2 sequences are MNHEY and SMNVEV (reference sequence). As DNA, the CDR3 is TGTGCCAGCAGTTTAAATAACGCCAATGAGCAGTTCTTC. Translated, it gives CASSLNNANEQFF.

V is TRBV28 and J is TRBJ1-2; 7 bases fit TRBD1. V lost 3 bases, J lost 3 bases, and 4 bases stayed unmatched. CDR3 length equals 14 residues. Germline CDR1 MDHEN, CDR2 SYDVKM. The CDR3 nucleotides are TGTGCCAGCAGTTTTGGCAGGGGGGACTATGGCTACACCTTC. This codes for CASSFGRGDYGYTF.

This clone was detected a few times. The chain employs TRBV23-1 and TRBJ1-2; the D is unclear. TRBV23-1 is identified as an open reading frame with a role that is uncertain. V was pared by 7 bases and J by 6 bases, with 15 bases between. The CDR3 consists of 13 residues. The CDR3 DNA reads TGCGCCAGCACCCGAAGAGCGGGCGATGGCTACACCTTC. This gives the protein CASTRRAGDGYTF.

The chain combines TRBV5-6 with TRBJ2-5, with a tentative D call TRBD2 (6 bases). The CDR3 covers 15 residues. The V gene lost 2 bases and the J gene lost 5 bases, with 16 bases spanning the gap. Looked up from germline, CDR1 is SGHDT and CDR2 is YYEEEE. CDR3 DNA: TGTGCCAGCAGCTTACTTTCGGGAGATGGGGAGACCCAGTACTTC. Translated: CASSLLSGDGETQYF.

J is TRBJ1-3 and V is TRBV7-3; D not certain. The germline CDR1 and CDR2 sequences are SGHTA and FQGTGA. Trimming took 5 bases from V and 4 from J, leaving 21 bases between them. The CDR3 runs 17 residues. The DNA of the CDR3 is TGTGCCAGCAGCCCTCATCAGACGGGTTCGGGAGGAAACACCATATATTTT. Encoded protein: CASSPHQTGSGGNTIYF.

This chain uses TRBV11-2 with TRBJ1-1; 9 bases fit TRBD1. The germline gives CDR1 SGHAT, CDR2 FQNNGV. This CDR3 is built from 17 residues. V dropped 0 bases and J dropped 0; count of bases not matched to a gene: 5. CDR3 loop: CASSLDGTGSMNTEAFF. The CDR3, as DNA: TGTGCCAGCAGCTTAGACGGGACAGGGAGTATGAACACTGAAGCTTTCTTT. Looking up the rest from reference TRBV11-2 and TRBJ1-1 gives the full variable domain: EAGVAQSPRYKIIEKRQSVAFWCNPISGHATLYWYQQILGQGPKLLIQFQNNGVVDDSQLPKDRFSAERLKGVDSTLKIQPAKLEDSAVYLCASSLDGTGSMNTEAFFGQGTRLTVV.

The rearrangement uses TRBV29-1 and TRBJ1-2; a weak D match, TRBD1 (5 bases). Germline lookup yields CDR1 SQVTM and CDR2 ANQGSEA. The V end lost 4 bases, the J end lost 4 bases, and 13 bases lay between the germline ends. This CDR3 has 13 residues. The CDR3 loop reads CSVGGGRSYGYTF. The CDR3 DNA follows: TGCAGCGTTGGGGGGGGACGGTCCTATGGCTACACCTTC.

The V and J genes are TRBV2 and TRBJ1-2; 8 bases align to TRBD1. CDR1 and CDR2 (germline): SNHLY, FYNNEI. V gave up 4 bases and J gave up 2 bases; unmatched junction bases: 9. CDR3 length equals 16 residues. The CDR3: CASSGAGGLRNYGYTF. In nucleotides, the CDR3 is TGTGCCAGCAGTGGCGCAGGGGGCCTGAGAAACTATGGCTACACCTTC.

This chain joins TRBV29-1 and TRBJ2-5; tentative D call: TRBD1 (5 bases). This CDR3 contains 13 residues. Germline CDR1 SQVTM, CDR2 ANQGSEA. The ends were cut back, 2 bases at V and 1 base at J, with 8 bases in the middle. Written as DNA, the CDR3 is TGCAGCGTTGAACCAGGGTCCCAAGAGACCCAGTACTTC. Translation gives CSVEPGSQETQYF.

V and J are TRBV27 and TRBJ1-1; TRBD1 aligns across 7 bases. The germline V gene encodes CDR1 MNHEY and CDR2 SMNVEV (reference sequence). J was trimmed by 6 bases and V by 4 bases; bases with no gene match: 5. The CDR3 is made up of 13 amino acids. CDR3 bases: TGTGCCAGCAGTTACCTCGACAGGGCTGAAGCTTTCTTT. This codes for CASSYLDRAEAFF.

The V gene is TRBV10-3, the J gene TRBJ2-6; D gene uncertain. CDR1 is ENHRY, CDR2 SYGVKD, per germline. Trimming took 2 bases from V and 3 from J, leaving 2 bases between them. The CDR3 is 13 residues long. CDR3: CAISEGGANVLTF. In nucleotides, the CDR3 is TGTGCCATCAGTGAGGGTGGGGCCAACGTCCTGACTTTC.

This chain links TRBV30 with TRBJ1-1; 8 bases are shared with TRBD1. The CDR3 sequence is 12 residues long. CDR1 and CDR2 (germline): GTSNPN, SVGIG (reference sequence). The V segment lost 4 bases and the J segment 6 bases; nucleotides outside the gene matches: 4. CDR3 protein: CAWNQGAPEAFF. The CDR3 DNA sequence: TGTGCCTGGAATCAGGGGGCCCCTGAAGCTTTCTTT.

This CDR3 is CASHTRVANSPLHF. Written as DNA, the CDR3 is TGTGCCAGCCATACGAGAGTCGCTAATTCACCCCTCCACTTT. V is TRBV6-1 and J is TRBJ1-6; no firm D call. There are 14 residues in the CDR3. Germline V CDR1 and CDR2: MNHNS, SASEGT. V was shortened by 8 bases and J by 6 bases, with 14 bases between the two germline ends.

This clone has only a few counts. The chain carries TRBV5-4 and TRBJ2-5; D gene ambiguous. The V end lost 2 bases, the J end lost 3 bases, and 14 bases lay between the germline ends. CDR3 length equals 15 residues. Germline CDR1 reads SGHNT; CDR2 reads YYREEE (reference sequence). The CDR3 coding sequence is TGTGCCAGCAGCTTCGACTTAAGGCATAAAGAGACCCAGTACTTC. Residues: CASSFDLRHKETQYF.

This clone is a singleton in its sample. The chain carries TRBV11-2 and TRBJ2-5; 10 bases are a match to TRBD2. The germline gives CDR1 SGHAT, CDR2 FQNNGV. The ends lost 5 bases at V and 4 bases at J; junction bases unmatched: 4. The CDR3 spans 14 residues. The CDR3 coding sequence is TGTGCCAGCAGCCCAACTAGCGGGGCAGAGACCCAGTACTTC. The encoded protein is CASSPTSGAETQYF.

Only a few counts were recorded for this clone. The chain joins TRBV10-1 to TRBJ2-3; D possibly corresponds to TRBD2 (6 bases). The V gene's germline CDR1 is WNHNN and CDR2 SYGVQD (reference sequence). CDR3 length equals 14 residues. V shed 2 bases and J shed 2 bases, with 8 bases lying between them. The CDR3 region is CASSEGGSTDTQYF. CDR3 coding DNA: TGCGCCAGCAGTGAGGGGGGGTCCACAGATACGCAGTATTTT.

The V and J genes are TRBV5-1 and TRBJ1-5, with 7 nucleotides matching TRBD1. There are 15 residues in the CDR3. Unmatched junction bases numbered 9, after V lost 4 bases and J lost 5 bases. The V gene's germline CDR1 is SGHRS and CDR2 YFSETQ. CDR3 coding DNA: TGCGCCAGCAGCCTCTCCGGGACAGCAGATCAGCCCCAGCATTTT. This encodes CASSLSGTADQPQHF.

The CDR3 sequence is CASSYGNEQFF. In DNA form, the CDR3 reads TGTGCCAGCAGTTACGGCAATGAGCAGTTCTTC. The chain employs TRBV6-5 and TRBJ2-1; D is ambiguous. Trimming removed 2 bases from V and 6 bases from J, with 2 bases in between. This CDR3 is 11 amino acids long. Germline loops: CDR1 MNHEY, CDR2 SVGAGI.